Here is one T cell receptor (beta chain) with its context. Its antigen remains unidentified. Base-call qualities are not available, and no considerably larger clone is one nucleotide away. This specimen comes from a study of radiation and T cells in renal cell carcinoma (dated by TCRdb to 2020 to 2021). Background on the whole study: The samples were obtained from a clinical trial, where primary renal cell carcinomas were treated with 15 Gy stereotactic body radiation therapy and then removed by nephrectomy 4 weeks afterward. TCR beta sequencing covered some 55 samples in total, comprising approximately 26 tumors and roughly 27 peripheral blood samples. A total of 4,016,671 unique CDR3 nucleotide sequences, encoding 2.8 million or so unique CDR3 amino acid sequences, were found across all 55 or so samples. Broader findings and caveats from the paper: Because pretreatment tumor biopsies were not available, the study could not determine whether clonotypes were already present within the tumor at baseline. In blood, the top tumor clonotypes increased from baseline to 2 weeks after radiation and then shrank by 4 weeks, which suggests a temporary expansion of tumor-resident clones. Because the trial had a single-armed design, the trial could not examine how radiation dose or scheduling affected the TCR repertoire. Blood repertoire dynamics were not followed beyond 4 weeks after treatment.

The CDR3 numbers 12 residues from cysteine through phenylalanine. CDR3 DNA is the only sequence kept; it has 36 bases, read in frame from the first base. Germline trimming amounts to 7 bases on V and 3 bases on J, with 2 as the count of junction bases outside the gene matches. The germline V gene yields SQVTM for CDR1 and ANQGSEA for CDR2. What this sample's time point label stands for: blood 2 weeks post-SBRT. In light of the paper, this sample's treatment or condition label describes: 15 Gy SBRT to primary tumor, nephrectomy 4 weeks later. Serial peripheral blood from radiation-treated patients was sampled at baseline, 2 weeks and 4 weeks after SBRT to track tumor-enriched clonotypes. All patients had renal cell carcinoma with clear cell pathology. Genomic DNA for TCR sequencing was prepared using the QIAamp DNA Blood Mini Kit (Qiagen). Only samples passing all quality control checks were included in the analyses.

TCR beta libraries were generated from genomic DNA with the immunoSEQ kit, following the manufacturer's recommendations. To prepare the libraries, a first multiplex PCR with proprietary primers was run, followed by a second PCR that added unique barcodes, and a bead cleanup was done after each round. A kit-provided positive control reaction and a negative control reaction were included in every sample batch. The final libraries were assessed on an Agilent 4200 TapeStation D1000 ScreenTape, pooled by volume, and quantified by qPCR. Sequencing ran on an Illumina NextSeq500 with a MidOutput 150-cycle cartridge, using 156 Read1 and 15 Index1 cycles with kit custom primers. The pooled library was loaded at approximately 1 pM, and around 18% PhiX control was spiked in. As for the authors' bioinformatics: The vendor-processed data were analyzed in R, and a clonotype was defined as all T cells that share the same CDR3 nucleotide sequence. In the clone abundance analyses, frequencies were normalized to the 10,000 most abundant clones in each sample. Public T cell clones, averaging fewer than five per sample, were removed before analysis. Tumor-enriched and baseline blood-enriched clonotypes were defined by at least a 32-fold difference in abundance between compartments. Clonotypes expanded or contracted between blood time points were identified with a beta-binomial differential abundance model. Tumor-blood repertoire similarity was measured with the Baroni-Urbani and Buser coefficient, and groups were compared using two-tailed Wilcoxon tests in R. Held by TCRdb, this immuneACCESS table contains in-frame sequences only and omits some clones. Under half of the omission traces to an unresolved V gene where checked; the cause of the rest is unknown. The V and J calls and the clone size are those of that table, but D and trimming were determined from the DNA. In all, the sample holds about 130,000 clones, and more than 75% of those were seen once. The ten biggest clones cover 5.8% of the sample.

The sample consisted of blood, taken from a patient whose treatment included radiotherapy and nephrectomy. The clonotype originates from a woman in her seventies with renal cell carcinoma. This sequence uses TRBV29-1 and TRBJ1-2; 10 central bases correspond to TRBD1. The DNA sequence reads TGCAGCGCCGGGACAGGGGACTATGGCTACACCTTC. The encoded protein is CSAGTGDYGYTF.